This T cell receptor beta chain was sequenced in a study of control samples from healthy donors and cancer patients. The CDR3 runs 14 residues. V shed 6 bases and J shed 4 bases, with 15 bases lying between them. Germline V gives CDR1 MNHEY, CDR2 SVGAGI. Produced via immunoSEQ multiplex PCR; TCRdb's table is partial and in-frame only. The table lists 100,000 to 150,000 clones, 92% of them singletons, with approximately 2.2% in the top ten. This rearrangement joins TRBV6-5 to TRBJ1-2; no clear D gene. The clonotype was recovered from a woman aged 45-59 years in good health. Sequenced input: blood. The CDR3 loop is CASSVLQAPYGYTF. Written as DNA, the CDR3 is TGTGCCAGCAGCGTTCTCCAGGCCCCCTATGGCTACACCTTC.